This T cell receptor beta chain was identified in a study of blood T cell repertoires in COVID-19. Original handling: Estimation of nucleated cell counts was performed using reference gene primer amplification. Clones were read by immunoSEQ multiplex PCR, and TCRdb kept only the in-frame ones, dropping some. That table supplies the V and J calls and clone size; D and trimming were determined from the DNA. The sample consists of 300,000 to 400,000 clones, about 89% of them appearing once. Trimming removed 4 bases from V and 3 bases from J, with 6 bases in between. The length of the CDR3 is 13 residues. The V gene's germline CDR1 is LNHDA and CDR2 SQIVND (reference sequence). Each recovered donor of Cohort 3 presented with two negative PCRs, clearance, or symptom resolution.

Sequencing was performed on PBMCs or T cells enriched from blood (not recorded which). V and J are TRBV19 and TRBJ2-2, with a tentative D call TRBD1 (6 bases). The receptor was isolated from a man aged 60-69 years who had recovered from COVID-19. The DNA of the CDR3 is TGTGCCAGTAGTAACAGGGACACCGGGGAGCTGTTTTTT. Translation: CASSNRDTGELFF.